The clone carrying this T cell receptor beta chain has just a few counts. This entry belongs to a study of patients and donors after allogeneic stem cell transplantation. CDR1 and CDR2 (germline): LGHNA, YSLEER. This CDR3 has 16 amino acids. After removal of 4 bases from V and 2 bases from J, the junction contained 5 bases not matched to a gene. One entry per CDR3 protein, called by TCRdb with MiXCR from the RT-PCR reads. The sample holds approximately 200,000 distinct CDR3 sequences, 12% to 15% seen once. The genes are TRBV4-3 and TRBJ2-2; 9 bases map to TRBD2. The specimen was blood, either unsorted or a sorted T cell fraction (not recorded which). The receptor's source is a human donor who was either an allogeneic HSCT recipient or a stem cell or donor lymphocyte infusion donor (not recorded which). It is not recorded whose cells these are; they may come from a transplant donor. The CDR3 DNA follows: TGCGCCAGCAGCCCAACTAGCGGGTACAACACCGGGGAGCTGTTTTTT. As protein: CASSPTSGYNTGELFF.